This T cell receptor (beta chain) was obtained from a study of human T cells and chemical hapten exposure. Described time point: patch test 1, 2 weeks after DPC sensitization. Specified treatment: therapeutic diphenylcyclopropenone sensitization with weekly scalp DPC. TCRdb re-called the RACE reads through MiXCR, storing one row per CDR3 protein. The sample includes under 150,000 distinct CDR3 sequences, 9% to 13% of them seen just once. The TCR sequence derives from a woman aged 45-65 years with alopecia areata. Some clones in this sample may be carry-over from other donors' samples. The source material was whole blood, sampled in connection with sensitization to the hapten diphenylcyclopropenone (DPC).

Here the CDR3 reads CSGGTGGDYGYTF. The CDR3 DNA sequence: TGCAGCGGCGGGACAGGGGGCGACTATGGCTACACCTTC. The genes are TRBV29-1 and TRBJ1-2; 12 positions agree with TRBD1. Per germline, CDR1 SQVTM and CDR2 ANQGSEA. The ends lost 7 bases at V and 3 bases at J; junction bases unmatched: 3. This CDR3 is 13 amino acids long.